This TCR beta chain was identified in a study of identical twins. Findings and caveats of the study: Fewer insertions were carried by abundant cord blood beta clonotypes, but none was seen in memory repertoires.

Donors were all healthy Caucasians. Each CDR3 protein is one row after TCRdb ran MiXCR on the 5' RACE reads. The profile shows just under 650,000 distinct CDR3 sequences, about 7.6% of them singletons. The CDR3 loop spans 15 amino acids. The germline gives CDR1 DFQATT, CDR2 SNEGSKA (reference sequence). Concerning this clonotype: Its antigen is not identified. The junction shows a germline mismatch at one end, possibly a read error.

These data were also reused for a study on yellow fever vaccine responses in identical twins.

This receptor was obtained from a woman aged 18-29 years in good health. The sequencing sample was made of PBMCs. The chain combines TRBV20-1 with TRBJ1-4; 9 nucleotides align to TRBD1. CDR3 nucleotide sequence: TGCAGTGTACGCTCCCCGGGACAGGGTGTAGAAAAGCTGTTTTTT. It is translated as CSVRSPGQGVEKLFF.